These T cell receptor beta chains were read from a single sample in a study of control samples from healthy donors and cancer patients. Sequenced by immunoSEQ multiplex PCR; TCRdb stores in-frame clones only, minus some. The data contain more than 140,000 clones, about 89% of them singletons. Sequencing was carried out using blood. These receptor sequences come from a man aged 18 to 29 in good health. Both conserved end residues are part of each CDR3. Fields, in order: clone size, D gene, V gene, J gene, CDR3 protein, CDR3 DNA. A D gene is named only where the DNA matches it firmly. Only some rows state a clone size, as once, few, many or a class for expanded clones.

-,-,TRBV11-3,TRBJ2-5,CASSTGIKETQYF,TGTGCCAGCAGCACAGGAATCAAAGAGACCCAGTACTTC
few,TRBD2,TRBV6-2/TRBV6-3,TRBJ2-5,CASSILAGVQETQYF,TGTGCCAGCAGCATCCTGGCGGGGGTCCAAGAGACCCAGTACTTC
-,TRBD1,TRBV28,TRBJ1-5,CASSLPPDRVDQPQHF,TGTGCCAGCAGTTTACCCCCCGACAGGGTGGATCAGCCCCAGCATTTT
-,-,TRBV6-6,TRBJ1-1,CASSMKGNTEAFF,TGTGCCAGCAGTATGAAAGGGAACACTGAAGCTTTCTTT
-,TRBD1,TRBV2,TRBJ1-4,CASSQMDRGGEKLFF,TGTGCCAGCAGTCAAATGGACAGGGGTGGGGAAAAACTGTTTTTT
-,-,TRBV19,TRBJ2-3,CASHSALADTQYF,TGTGCCAGTCACAGTGCTCTAGCCGATACGCAGTATTTT
-,-,TRBV7-9,TRBJ2-5,CASSFPPSLRETQYF,TGTGCCAGCAGCTTCCCTCCTAGTCTCCGAGAGACCCAGTACTTC
-,-,TRBV4-2,TRBJ2-3,CASSQGTIGDSTDTQYF,TGTGCCAGCAGCCAAGGGACGATAGGGGACAGCACAGATACGCAGTATTTT
-,-,TRBV6-1,TRBJ2-7,CASSEGGDIYEQYF,TGTGCCAGCAGTGAAGGGGGGGACATCTACGAGCAGTACTTC
-,-,TRBV9,TRBJ2-1,CASSVVGDNYNEQFF,TGTGCCAGCAGCGTTGTGGGGGACAACTACAATGAGCAGTTCTTC
-,-,TRBV4-1,TRBJ1-4,CASSQWTGEKLFF,TGCGCCAGCAGCCAGTGGACGGGTGAAAAACTGTTTTTT
-,TRBD2,TRBV19,TRBJ2-1,CASSISGGAHEQFF,TGTGCCAGTAGTATTAGCGGGGGGGCCCATGAGCAGTTCTTC
-,-,TRBV5-1,TRBJ1-1,CASSRGGSNTEAFF,TGCGCCAGCAGTCGGGGGGGTTCAAACACTGAAGCTTTCTTT
-,-,TRBV18,TRBJ1-3,CASSPRPDSGNTIYF,TGTGCCAGCTCACCAAGGCCAGACTCTGGAAACACCATATATTTT
once,TRBD2,TRBV10-3,TRBJ2-5,CAISESAPSGPETQYF,TGTGCCATCAGTGAGTCGGCTCCTAGCGGTCCAGAGACCCAGTACTTC
-,-,TRBV15,TRBJ2-5,CATSRLGPPGLPGTQYF,TGTGCCACCAGCAGACTAGGCCCGCCGGGACTCCCCGGGACCCAGTACTTC
-,-,TRBV19,TRBJ1-1,CASPWAFF,TGTGCCAGTCCTTGGGCTTTCTTT
-,-,TRBV11-2,TRBJ2-7,CASSLVGGIKSYEQYF,TGTGCCAGCAGCTTAGTTGGAGGGATTAAATCTTACGAGCAGTACTTC
-,TRBD1,TRBV6-1,TRBJ2-3,CASSEETGAGDTQYF,TGTGCCAGCAGTGAGGAGACAGGGGCGGGAGATACGCAGTATTTT
few,-,TRBV7-9,TRBJ2-5,CASSRALGRRETQYF,TGTGCCAGCAGCCGAGCCCTTGGCAGGAGGGAGACCCAGTACTTC
-,-,TRBV7-2,TRBJ2-7,CASSLGGPGGSYEQYF,TGTGCCAGCAGCTTGGGGGGCCCGGGCGGCTCCTACGAGCAGTACTTC
-,-,TRBV30,TRBJ1-5,CAWSVGVAGRPQHF,TGTGCCTGGAGTGTTGGTGTAGCCGGCCGACCCCAGCATTTT
once,TRBD2,TRBV7-2,TRBJ2-1,CASSLVAAGLGDNEQFF,TGTGCCAGCAGCTTAGTAGCCGCGGGACTAGGCGACAATGAGCAGTTCTTC
once,-,TRBV7-9,TRBJ1-2,CASSRTDYGYTF,TGTGCCAGCAGCCGGACGGATTATGGCTACACCTTC
few,-,TRBV11-2,TRBJ2-6,CASSLGAGANVLTF,TGTGCCAGCAGCTTAGGAGCTGGGGCCAACGTCCTGACTTTC
-,TRBD2,TRBV4-3,TRBJ2-1,CASSQLSGGAVYEQFF,TGCGCCAGCAGCCAACTAAGCGGGGGGGCCGTATATGAGCAGTTCTTC
-,-,TRBV3-1/TRBV3-2,TRBJ1-1,CASSQDNRNTEAFF,TGTGCCAGCAGCCAAGATAACAGAAACACTGAAGCTTTCTTT
-,TRBD1,TRBV5-1,TRBJ2-7,CASSLEGAPSYEQYF,TGCGCCAGCAGCTTGGAGGGGGCCCCCTCCTACGAGCAGTACTTC
-,-,TRBV12-3/TRBV12-4,TRBJ2-1,CASSFAGGEQFF,TGTGCCAGCAGTTTCGCAGGGGGGGAGCAGTTCTTC
-,TRBD1,TRBV5-3,TRBJ2-7,CARSKSGTDLYEQYF,TGTGCCAGAAGCAAATCCGGGACAGATCTCTACGAGCAGTACTTC
-,TRBD1,TRBV14,TRBJ2-7,CASSQADRGQKQYF,TGTGCCAGCAGCCAGGCAGACAGGGGCCAGAAACAGTACTTC
-,-,TRBV5-1,TRBJ2-1,CASSLETFSSYNEQFF,TGCGCCAGCAGCTTGGAGACATTTAGCTCCTACAATGAGCAGTTCTTC
few,TRBD1,TRBV5-4,TRBJ1-5,CASLRGPNQPQHF,TGTGCCAGCCTCAGGGGGCCTAATCAGCCCCAGCATTTT
-,-,TRBV7-2,TRBJ2-3,CASRSSYTQYF,TGTGCCAGCAGGAGTAGTTATACGCAGTATTTT
-,TRBD1,TRBV5-1,TRBJ2-7,CASSLGTGPPREQYF,TGCGCCAGCAGCCTGGGGACAGGCCCTCCGAGGGAGCAGTACTTC
-,-,TRBV4-1,TRBJ2-7,CASSQDIQKSYEQYF,TGCGCCAGCAGCCAAGATATCCAGAAGTCCTACGAGCAGTACTTC
-,-,TRBV19,TRBJ2-5,CASSIVGDQETQYF,TGTGCCAGTAGTATAGTGGGGGACCAAGAGACCCAGTACTTC
-,TRBD1,TRBV29-1,TRBJ1-1,CSVVGQGTTEAFF,TGCAGCGTTGTCGGACAGGGGACAACTGAAGCTTTCTTT
-,-,TRBV28,TRBJ1-2,CASSSAGAYGYTF,TGTGCCAGCAGTTCGGCAGGGGCCTATGGCTACACCTTC
-,-,TRBV5-4,TRBJ2-6,CASSLGHSVSGANVLTF,TGTGCCAGCAGCTTGGGGCATTCGGTCTCTGGGGCCAACGTCCTGACTTTC
-,-,TRBV9,TRBJ2-7,CASSVVDSSYEQYF,TGTGCCAGCAGCGTAGTGGACAGTTCCTACGAGCAGTACTTC
-,TRBD1,TRBV28,TRBJ2-7,CASSFVRTGAYEQYF,TGTGCCAGCAGTTTCGTTCGGACAGGAGCCTACGAGCAGTACTTC
-,-,TRBV6-1,TRBJ1-4,CASSETYDRGLEKLFF,TGTGCCAGCAGTGAAACTTACGACAGAGGACTTGAAAAACTGTTTTTT
few,-,TRBV15,TRBJ1-3,CATAGTELTRGNTIYF,TGTGCCACTGCCGGGACGGAGCTAACGCGTGGAAACACCATATATTTT
-,-,TRBV9,TRBJ1-3,CASSEALGATGNTIYF,TGTGCCAGCAGCGAGGCTCTTGGGGCAACTGGAAACACCATATATTTT
-,TRBD1,TRBV6-1,TRBJ1-4,CASSDRRQGIFNEKLFF,TGTGCCAGCAGTGACCGGAGACAGGGGATCTTTAATGAAAAACTGTTTTTT
-,TRBD2,TRBV19,TRBJ2-2,CASSRLAGGPTGELFF,TGTGCCAGTAGTCGGCTAGCGGGGGGGCCGACCGGGGAGCTGTTTTTT
-,-,TRBV3-1/TRBV3-2,TRBJ2-1,CASSFTGGGSGNEQFF,TGTGCCAGCAGCTTCACAGGGGGGGGCTCGGGCAATGAGCAGTTCTTC
-,-,TRBV6-2/TRBV6-3,TRBJ2-2,CASSLFRQSTGELFF,TGTGCCAGCAGTCTCTTTAGACAGAGCACCGGGGAGCTGTTTTTT
-,-,TRBV28,TRBJ1-3,CASSFGRFGNTIYF,TGTGCCAGCAGTTTCGGACGTTTCGGAAACACCATATATTTT
-,-,TRBV3-1/TRBV3-2,TRBJ1-6,CASNFRTRDTYNSPLHF,TGTGCCAGCAATTTTCGAACCCGGGACACCTATAATTCACCCCTCCACTTT
-,-,TRBV4-1,TRBJ1-2,CASSQPLGKGENYGYTF,TGCGCCAGCAGCCAACCCCTGGGAAAAGGGGAGAACTATGGCTACACCTTC